These T cell receptor beta chains were read from a single sample in a study of cytomegalovirus exposure and HLA in healthy donors. Assay used: immunoSEQ multiplex PCR; TCRdb lists only in-frame clones, some missing. The repertoire has 200,000 or so clones, over 65% of them found once; the top ten carry 1.3%. Sequenced: PBMCs. These receptors came from a human donor in good health. The CDR3 runs from the conserved cysteine through the conserved F or W.

v_gene	j_gene	CDR3aa
TRBV18	TRBJ2-2	CASSPPQAGGDTGELFF
TRBV12-5	TRBJ2-1	CASGLARQGAEAYNEQFF
TRBV4-1	TRBJ2-1	CASSPLAGADNNEQFF
TRBV7-9	TRBJ2-1	CSSSLVQGRNEQFF
TRBV4-1	TRBJ1-4	CASSQDPAGINEKLFF
TRBV5-4	TRBJ2-5	CASSSGLAGVETQYF
TRBV19	TRBJ2-3	CASSTPGKAGARGTDTQYF
TRBV5-6	TRBJ2-5	CASSSGTGGLETQYF
TRBV6-1	TRBJ2-2	CASSEGARVGNTGELFF
TRBV28	TRBJ2-1	CASSFWLAGRNEQFF
TRBV4-2	TRBJ2-3	CASSQPLSGGGTSSTDTQYF
TRBV2	TRBJ2-3	CASFVRSTDTQYF
TRBV7-2	TRBJ2-3	CASSPIAGLFTDTQYF
TRBV25-1	TRBJ1-2	CASSGPGQGLGGYTF
TRBV10-3	TRBJ2-2	CAIGPGQGWELFF
TRBV19	TRBJ2-7	CASSTVDRYEQYF
TRBV29-1	TRBJ2-5	CSVGRTSGSLEGQYF
TRBV5-1	TRBJ2-2	CASSLDPGTAGELFF
TRBV6-1	TRBJ1-5	CASSETVYQPQHF
TRBV25-1	TRBJ1-1	CASTKGGTLNTEAFF
TRBV6-5	TRBJ1-2	CASSYSKQWASGYTF
TRBV19	TRBJ1-1	CASSSREGWTEAFF
TRBV19	TRBJ2-1	CASSPRLAGKVNEQFF
TRBV27	TRBJ2-3	CASGAGVPTDTQYF
TRBV7-9	TRBJ2-1	CASSYRTSGRGQYNEQFF
TRBV6-5	TRBJ2-1	CASTPGQGAYEQFF
TRBV13	TRBJ2-1	CASSTTAGVDEQFF
TRBV14	TRBJ2-7	CASSHTLAGGYEQYF
TRBV5-1	TRBJ2-3	CASSLDPSGNTDTQYF
TRBV10-2	TRBJ2-1	CASSVGTSGRSEQFF
TRBV11-2	TRBJ2-7	CASSRLAGVGIYEQYF
TRBV7-2	TRBJ2-1	CASSYSDRVKIGEQFF
TRBV5-5	TRBJ2-3	CASSDRTSGRADTQYF
TRBV4-1	TRBJ2-7	CASSQGTSGRAPSEQYF
TRBV28	TRBJ1-4	CASLRAATNEKLFF
TRBV6-1	TRBJ2-7	CASSVGLATSYEQYF
TRBV7-2	TRBJ2-7	CASNQRQGSYEQYF